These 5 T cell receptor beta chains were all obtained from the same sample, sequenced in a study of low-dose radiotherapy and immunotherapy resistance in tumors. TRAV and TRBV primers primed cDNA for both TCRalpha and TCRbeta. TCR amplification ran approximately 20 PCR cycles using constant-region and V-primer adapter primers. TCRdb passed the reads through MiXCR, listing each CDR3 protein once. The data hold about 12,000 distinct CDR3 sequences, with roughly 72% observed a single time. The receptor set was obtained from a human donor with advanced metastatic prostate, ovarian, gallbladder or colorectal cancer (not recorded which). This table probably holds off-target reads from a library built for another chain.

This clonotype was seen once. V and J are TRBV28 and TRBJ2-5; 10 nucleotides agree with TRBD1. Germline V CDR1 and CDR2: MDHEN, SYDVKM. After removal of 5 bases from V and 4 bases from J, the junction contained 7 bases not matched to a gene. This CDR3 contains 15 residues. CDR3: CASSVTTGGRETQYF. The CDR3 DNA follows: TGTGCCAGCAGTGTAACGACAGGGGGCAGAGAGACCCAGTACTTC.

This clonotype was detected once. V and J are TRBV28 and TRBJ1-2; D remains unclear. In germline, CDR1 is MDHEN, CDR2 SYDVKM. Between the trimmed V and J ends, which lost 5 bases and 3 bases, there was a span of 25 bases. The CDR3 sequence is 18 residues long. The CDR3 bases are TGTGCCAGCAGTCCCTATCAAAAGGGCTTATCAAGGGACTATGGCTACACCTTC. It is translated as CASSPYQKGLSRDYGYTF.

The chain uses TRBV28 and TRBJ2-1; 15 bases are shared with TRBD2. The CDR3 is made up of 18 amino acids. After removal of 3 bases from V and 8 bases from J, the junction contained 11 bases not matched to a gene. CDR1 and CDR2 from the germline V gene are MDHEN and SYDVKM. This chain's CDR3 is CASSFGLAGGPLLHEQFF. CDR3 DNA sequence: TGTGCCAGCAGTTTTGGACTAGCGGGAGGGCCATTACTCCATGAGCAGTTCTTC.

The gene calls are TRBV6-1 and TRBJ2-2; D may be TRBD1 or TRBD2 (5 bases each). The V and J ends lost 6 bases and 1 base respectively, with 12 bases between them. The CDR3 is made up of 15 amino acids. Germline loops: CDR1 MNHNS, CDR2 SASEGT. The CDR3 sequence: CASRPGTQNTGELFF. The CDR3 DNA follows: TGTGCCAGCAGGCCCGGGACCCAGAACACCGGGGAGCTGTTTTTT.

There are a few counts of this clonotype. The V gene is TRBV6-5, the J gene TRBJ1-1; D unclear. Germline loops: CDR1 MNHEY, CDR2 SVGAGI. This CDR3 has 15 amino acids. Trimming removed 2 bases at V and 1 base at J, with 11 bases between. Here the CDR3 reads CASSYGRGGNTEAFF. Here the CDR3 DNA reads TGTGCCAGCAGTTACGGGCGGGGAGGGAACACTGAAGCTTTCTTT.